This is a list of T cell receptor beta chains from one sample in a study of hypomethylating agent response in myelodysplastic syndrome. Clones were read by immunoSEQ multiplex PCR, and TCRdb kept only the in-frame ones, dropping some. Of about 5,900 clones in the sample, approximately 86% were seen once. The specimen was bone marrow, collected before or after starting hypomethylating agent treatment for myelodysplastic syndrome (not recorded which). The source is a human donor with myelodysplastic syndrome. The CDR3 runs from the conserved cysteine through the conserved F or W. The order of the fields is J gene, V gene, D gene, clone size, CDR3 protein, CDR3 DNA. The D gene is left open where the match is weak. A clone size is listed for some rows: how often the clone was seen (once, few, many), or a class if it is expanded.

J gene: TRBJ1-2
V gene: TRBV30
D gene: TRBD1
clone size: -
CDR3 protein: CAWSTTRQGLGYGYTF
CDR3 DNA: TGTGCCTGGAGTACAACTCGACAGGGTCTGGGATATGGCTACACCTTC

J gene: TRBJ2-3
V gene: TRBV10-3
D gene: -
clone size: -
CDR3 protein: CATRVADTQYF
CDR3 DNA: TGTGCCACCCGGGTGGCAGATACGCAGTATTTT

J gene: TRBJ1-5
V gene: TRBV27
D gene: -
clone size: -
CDR3 protein: CASSPRGVQPQHF
CDR3 DNA: TGTGCCAGCAGCCCAAGGGGGGTTCAGCCCCAGCATTTT

J gene: TRBJ2-2
V gene: TRBV19
D gene: -
clone size: -
CDR3 protein: CASSIDRGNTGELFF
CDR3 DNA: TGTGCCAGTAGTATAGATAGGGGAAACACCGGGGAGCTGTTTTTT

J gene: TRBJ2-3
V gene: TRBV7-8
D gene: TRBD2
clone size: -
CDR3 protein: CASSLVSGGRYF
CDR3 DNA: TGTGCCAGCAGCTTAGTAAGCGGGGGCAGGTATTTT

J gene: TRBJ2-7
V gene: TRBV25-1
D gene: -
clone size: -
CDR3 protein: CASTTDYYEQYF
CDR3 DNA: TGTGCCAGCACGACAGATTACTACGAGCAGTACTTC

J gene: TRBJ1-4
V gene: TRBV5-5
D gene: -
clone size: -
CDR3 protein: CASSLGFREKLFF
CDR3 DNA: TGTGCCAGCAGCTTGGGATTCAGGGAAAAACTGTTTTTT

J gene: TRBJ2-3
V gene: TRBV7-8
D gene: -
clone size: -
CDR3 protein: CASSTLSGTDTQYF
CDR3 DNA: TGTGCCAGCAGCACGCTTTCTGGAACAGATACGCAGTATTTT

J gene: TRBJ1-2
V gene: TRBV19
D gene: -
clone size: -
CDR3 protein: CASSIENSRDYGYTF
CDR3 DNA: TGTGCCAGTAGTATCGAGAACAGCCGTGACTATGGCTACACCTTC

J gene: TRBJ2-3
V gene: TRBV5-1
D gene: -
clone size: -
CDR3 protein: CASSLTGPDTQYF
CDR3 DNA: TGCGCCAGCAGCTTGACAGGGCCAGATACGCAGTATTTT

J gene: TRBJ2-2
V gene: TRBV5-1
D gene: TRBD2
clone size: -
CDR3 protein: CASSLGLALTGELFF
CDR3 DNA: TGCGCCAGCAGCTTGGGACTAGCTCTCACCGGGGAGCTGTTTTTT

J gene: TRBJ2-5
V gene: TRBV29-1
D gene: -
clone size: -
CDR3 protein: CSVSTEIQYF
CDR3 DNA: TGCAGCGTTTCCACGGAGATCCAGTACTTC

J gene: TRBJ2-3
V gene: TRBV14
D gene: -
clone size: -
CDR3 protein: CASSLGNTQYF
CDR3 DNA: TGTGCCAGCAGCCTGGGCAATACGCAGTATTTT

J gene: TRBJ1-2
V gene: TRBV18
D gene: -
clone size: few
CDR3 protein: CASSTSNYGYTF
CDR3 DNA: TGTGCCAGCTCAACGTCTAACTATGGCTACACCTTC

J gene: TRBJ2-5
V gene: TRBV15
D gene: TRBD2
clone size: -
CDR3 protein: CATSRGSGGDFGETQYF
CDR3 DNA: TGTGCCACCAGCAGAGGTAGCGGGGGGGATTTTGGAGAGACCCAGTACTTC

J gene: TRBJ2-1
V gene: TRBV4-3
D gene: -
clone size: -
CDR3 protein: CASSQNLGAGGQLFF
CDR3 DNA: TGCGCCAGCAGCCAAAATCTTGGCGCCGGTGGGCAGCTGTTCTTC

J gene: TRBJ2-1
V gene: TRBV7-8
D gene: -
clone size: -
CDR3 protein: CASSSPQRQTSSYNEQFF
CDR3 DNA: TGTGCCAGCAGCTCCCCACAGAGGCAGACAAGCTCCTACAATGAGCAGTTCTTC

J gene: TRBJ2-2
V gene: TRBV5-1
D gene: TRBD1
clone size: -
CDR3 protein: CASSFTGGTGELFF
CDR3 DNA: TGCGCCAGCAGCTTTACAGGGGGCACCGGGGAGCTGTTTTTT

J gene: TRBJ2-7
V gene: TRBV25-1
D gene: -
clone size: -
CDR3 protein: CASSPTGTVIGQYF
CDR3 DNA: TGTGCCAGCAGTCCGACAGGTACCGTCATAGGGCAGTACTTC

J gene: TRBJ1-2
V gene: TRBV10-3
D gene: -
clone size: few
CDR3 protein: CAISATYGYTF
CDR3 DNA: TGTGCCATCAGCGCCACTTACGGCTACACCTTC

J gene: TRBJ2-2
V gene: TRBV5-1
D gene: -
clone size: -
CDR3 protein: CASVSEPNTGELFF
CDR3 DNA: TGCGCCAGCGTATCTGAGCCGAACACCGGGGAGCTGTTTTTT

J gene: TRBJ1-2
V gene: TRBV30
D gene: -
clone size: few
CDR3 protein: CAWSVRGVEGYTF
CDR3 DNA: TGTGCCTGGAGTGTAAGAGGCGTTGAAGGCTACACCTTC

J gene: TRBJ2-1
V gene: TRBV7-9
D gene: -
clone size: -
CDR3 protein: CASSLQTGHNEQFF
CDR3 DNA: TGTGCCAGCAGCTTACAGACAGGCCACAATGAGCAGTTCTTC

J gene: TRBJ1-2
V gene: TRBV6-5
D gene: -
clone size: once
CDR3 protein: CASSYNGVQGGYTF
CDR3 DNA: TGTGCCAGCAGTTACAACGGGGTTCAGGGTGGCTACACCTTC

J gene: TRBJ2-5
V gene: TRBV7-8
D gene: -
clone size: -
CDR3 protein: CASSAEMGVETQYF
CDR3 DNA: TGTGCCAGCAGCGCTGAAATGGGGGTGGAGACCCAGTACTTC

J gene: TRBJ2-3
V gene: TRBV7-9
D gene: TRBD1
clone size: -
CDR3 protein: CASSTGQARGADTQYF
CDR3 DNA: TGTGCCAGCAGCACGGGACAGGCGAGAGGCGCAGATACGCAGTATTTT

J gene: TRBJ1-5
V gene: TRBV10-1
D gene: -
clone size: few
CDR3 protein: CASSDGNQPQHF
CDR3 DNA: TGCGCCAGCAGTGATGGGAATCAGCCCCAGCATTTT

J gene: TRBJ1-6
V gene: TRBV27
D gene: TRBD1
clone size: -
CDR3 protein: CASSLSAGGVSPPHF
CDR3 DNA: TGTGCCAGCAGTTTATCAGCAGGGGGCGTATCACCCCCCCACTTT

J gene: TRBJ2-3
V gene: TRBV9
D gene: TRBD2
clone size: -
CDR3 protein: CASSVAGGGTSRTDTQYF
CDR3 DNA: TGTGCCAGCAGCGTAGCTGGGGGGGGGACTAGCCGCACAGATACGCAGTATTTT

J gene: TRBJ2-3
V gene: TRBV29-1
D gene: -
clone size: once
CDR3 protein: CSVEVGDTQYF
CDR3 DNA: TGCAGCGTTGAGGTGGGAGATACGCAGTATTTT

J gene: TRBJ2-3
V gene: TRBV7-2
D gene: -
clone size: -
CDR3 protein: CASSLPSTDTQYF
CDR3 DNA: TGTGCCAGCAGCTTACCCAGCACAGATACGCAGTATTTT

J gene: TRBJ2-2
V gene: TRBV11-2
D gene: TRBD1
clone size: -
CDR3 protein: CASSLGTGTETGELFF
CDR3 DNA: TGTGCCAGCAGCTTAGGTACCGGGACAGAGACCGGGGAGCTGTTTTTT

J gene: TRBJ1-1
V gene: TRBV5-8
D gene: -
clone size: few
CDR3 protein: CASSLTGHTNTEAFF
CDR3 DNA: TGTGCCAGCAGCTTAACGGGACACACGAACACTGAAGCTTTCTTT

J gene: TRBJ2-3
V gene: TRBV15
D gene: -
clone size: -
CDR3 protein: CATSSSLIRSLETTDTQYF
CDR3 DNA: TGTGCCACCAGCTCGTCTTTAATAAGGTCCCTGGAGACCACAGATACGCAGTATTTT

J gene: TRBJ1-5
V gene: TRBV6-1
D gene: TRBD1
clone size: -
CDR3 protein: CASSGTTGGAYQPQHF
CDR3 DNA: TGTGCCAGCAGTGGAACGACAGGGGGCGCCTATCAGCCCCAGCATTTT